The next 19 T cell receptor beta chains were all read from a single sample in a study of shared clonotypes between healthy human individuals (dated by TCRdb to 2018 to 2021). Libraries were constructed by the immunoSEQ multiplex PCR assay. As stored in TCRdb, this immuneACCESS dataset retains in-frame rearrangements with V and J assigned. A fraction of the clones does not appear; measured against another copy, unresolved V genes explain less than half of the discrepancy, and the remainder lacks a known reason. The sample yields roughly 500,000 clones; 95% to 97% were counted once. The ten largest account for 0.055% to 0.075% of the sample. Sequenced input: naive CD4+ T cells sorted from blood. Reading the label with the study, this specimen's cell subset or site is: CD45RA+ positively selected. The source of these receptors is a woman in her twenties or thirties in good health.

The chain joins TRBV9 to TRBJ2-1; 7 bases are a match to TRBD2. This CDR3 is 15 amino acids long. V shed 3 bases, J shed 12 bases, and the junction held 15 bases outside the gene matches. CDR1 SGDLS and CDR2 YYNGEE come from the germline V gene. The CDR3 DNA reads as TGTGCCAGCAGCGGAGGTGGGCTAGCGGCGGGTGGGCAGTTCTTC. This encodes CASSGGGLAAGGQFF.

This clone was recorded once. The chain links TRBV5-4 to TRBJ2-7, with D possibly called TRBD1 or TRBD2 (7 bases each). V was cut by 1 base and J by 5 bases, with 16 bases left in between. Germline assignment: CDR1 SGHNT and CDR2 YYREEE (reference sequence). This CDR3 region has 15 residues. CDR3 in DNA: TGTGCCAGCAGCTTGACTAGGGAGGGGGCGAACGAGCAGTACTTC. Translation: CASSLTREGANEQYF.

This chain connects TRBV6-5 to TRBJ1-1, with a weak D call TRBD1 (5 bases). Germline assignment: CDR1 MNHEY and CDR2 SVGAGI. Deletions cut 5 bases from V and 5 bases from J, with 15 bases between. The CDR3 length is 14 residues. CDR3 loop: CASSPLGLGTEAFF. The CDR3 DNA follows: TGTGCCAGCAGTCCCCTGGGACTTGGGACTGAAGCTTTCTTT.

This rearrangement joins TRBV5-4 to TRBJ2-5, with D possibly being TRBD1 (8 bases). Between the trimmed V and J ends, which lost 4 bases and 5 bases, there was a span of 24 bases. Germline V CDR1 and CDR2: SGHNT, YYREEE (reference sequence). The CDR3 contains 17 residues. In nucleotides, the CDR3 is TGTGCCAGCAGCAGGGAGGGGTTACAGGGGGTAGGGGAGACCCAGTACTTC. It translates to CASSREGLQGVGETQYF.

V gene TRBV2 combines with J gene TRBJ1-1, with no clear D. V was trimmed by 3 bases and J by 11 bases, leaving 13 bases between them. This CDR3 region has 12 residues. CDR1 and CDR2 (germline): SNHLY, FYNNEI. The CDR3 sequence is CASSDRGWSAFF. The DNA for the CDR3 is TGTGCCAGCAGTGACCGAGGATGGTCGGCTTTCTTT. Combining the CDR3 with reference TRBV2 and TRBJ1-1 gives the whole variable domain EPEVTQTPSHQVTQMGQEVILRCVPISNHLYFYWYRQILGQKVEFLVSFYNNEISEKSEIFDDQFSVERPDGSNFTLKIRSTKLEDSAMYFCASSDRGWSAFFGQGTRLTVV.

This chain joins TRBV4-2 and TRBJ2-7; perhaps D is TRBD1 or TRBD2 (5 bases each). The CDR3 sequence is 16 residues long. Trimming shortened V by 4 bases and J by 0 bases, and 16 bases separated the two germline ends. From germline, CDR1 is LGHNA and CDR2 YNFKEQ. The CDR3 sequence: CASSRGTAATSYEQYF. CDR3 nucleotide sequence: TGTGCCAGCAGCCGGGGGACGGCCGCTACCTCCTACGAGCAGTACTTC.

The rearrangement uses TRBV7-9 and TRBJ1-1, with D possibly TRBD1 on 6 matching bases. V was shortened by 5 bases and J by 9 bases, with 19 bases between the two germline ends. From germline, CDR1 is SEHNR and CDR2 FQNEAQ (reference sequence). The CDR3 is 14 amino acids. The CDR3 sequence: CASSEETGAAKAFF. In nucleotides, the CDR3 is TGTGCCAGCAGCGAAGAGACAGGCGCTGCGAAAGCTTTCTTT.

V and J are TRBV7-9 and TRBJ2-7; D unresolved. Germline V gene lookup returns CDR1 SEHNR and CDR2 FQNEAQ (reference sequence). This CDR3 has 14 residues. With 2 bases removed from V and 2 bases from J, the gap between germline ends came to 10 bases. CDR3 nucleotides: TGTGCCAGCAGCTTATGGTCCGCAGCCTACGAGCAGTACTTC. This gives the protein CASSLWSAAYEQYF.

V usage is TRBV2 and J usage is TRBJ1-4; D uncertain. V lost 6 bases to trimming and J lost 8 bases, with 16 bases between them. Germline V gene data show CDR1 as SNHLY and CDR2 as FYNNEI. The CDR3 extends over 14 amino acids. CDR3 sequence: CASRVQAGIEKLFF. The CDR3 DNA reads as TGTGCCAGCAGGGTTCAGGCCGGAATCGAAAAACTGTTTTTT.

As to this clone: The identical CDR3 is also encoded by other nucleotide sequences in the sample. The CDR3 here is CASSLGGSNTGELFF. The CDR3, as DNA: TGCGCCAGCAGCTTAGGCGGGTCGAACACCGGGGAGCTGTTTTTT. The chain combines TRBV5-1 with TRBJ2-2; possible D gene TRBD2, 5 bases. Germline V gives CDR1 SGHRS, CDR2 YFSETQ. V was trimmed by 2 bases and J by 0 bases, leaving 8 bases between them. This CDR3 comprises 15 residues.

The CDR3 DNA reads TGTGCCAGCAGTCTAACCGGGACAGGACGCTACGAGCAGTACTTC. Residues: CASSLTGTGRYEQYF. The gene calls are TRBV28 and TRBJ2-7, with TRBD1 identical over 8 bases. CDR3 length equals 15 residues. The germline gives CDR1 MDHEN, CDR2 SYDVKM. Unmatched junction bases numbered 9, after V lost 5 bases and J lost 3 bases.

This chain connects TRBV7-7 to TRBJ1-5, with a possible D match to TRBD1 (5 bases). Germline lookup yields CDR1 SSHAT and CDR2 FNYEAQ (reference sequence). The V and J ends lost 6 bases and 3 bases respectively, with 15 bases between them. CDR3 length: 15 amino acids. The CDR3 here is CASRSQGAHNQPQHF. DNA of the CDR3: TGTGCCAGCAGATCGCAGGGAGCCCACAATCAGCCCCAGCATTTT.

As for this clone: The junction does not match germline at one end; this may be a read error. The chain employs TRBV5-6 and TRBJ2-7; the match to TRBD1 covers 9 bases. This CDR3 region has 13 residues. CDR1 is SGHDT, CDR2 YYEEEE, per germline. The CDR3: CASSFWLEGTGIF. In nucleotides, the CDR3 is TGTGCCAGCAGCTTCTGGCTGGAGGGGACAGGGATCTTC. Full variable domain (outside the CDR3, taken from reference TRBV5-6 and TRBJ2-7): DAGVTQSPTHLIKTRGQQVTLRCSPKSGHDTVSWYQQALGQGPQFIFQYYEEEERQRGNFPDRFSGHQFPNYSSELNVNALLLGDSALYLCASSFWLEGTGIFGPGTRLTVT.

This clone was counted a single time. The rearrangement joins TRBV19 to TRBJ2-1; TRBD1 is a possible D gene (7 bases). The V end was cut by 1 base, the J end by 6 bases, with 16 bases between. Germline V gives CDR1 LNHDA, CDR2 SQIVND (reference sequence). The CDR3 extends over 16 amino acids. The chain's CDR3 is CASSIGQWRGLNEQFF. CDR3 nucleotide sequence: TGTGCCAGTAGTATAGGGCAGTGGAGGGGGCTCAATGAGCAGTTCTTC.

The CDR3 sequence is CASSLNGNYGYTF. DNA for the CDR3: TGTGCCAGCAGTTTAAACGGGAACTATGGCTACACCTTC. The gene calls are TRBV27 and TRBJ1-2; D unclear. The CDR3 contains 13 residues. Trimming left V 2 bases short and J 2 bases short, with 6 bases between. The germline gives CDR1 MNHEY, CDR2 SMNVEV (reference sequence).

This chain connects TRBV27 to TRBJ1-1; D might be TRBD1 (5 bases). The CDR3 loop spans 14 amino acids. Trimming took 3 bases from V and 5 from J, leaving 13 bases between them. Per the germline V gene, CDR1 is MNHEY and CDR2 is SMNVEV (reference sequence). Written as DNA, the CDR3 is TGTGCCAGCAGTTTTAATCAAGGGGATACTGAAGCTTTCTTT. Translating gives CASSFNQGDTEAFF.

J is TRBJ1-2 and V is TRBV10-2, with 7 nucleotides matching TRBD1. Germline loops: CDR1 WSHSY, CDR2 SAAADI. After removal of 6 bases from V and 8 bases from J, the junction contained 3 bases not matched to a gene. The CDR3 is made up of 11 amino acids. The CDR3 is CASSRQGGYTF. CDR3 nucleotide sequence: TGCGCCAGCAGCCGACAGGGAGGCTACACCTTC.

The chain combines TRBV7-9 with TRBJ2-7; D is unclear. The CDR3 is 14 residues long. V lost 1 base, J lost 3 bases, and 10 bases lay in between. Looked up from germline, CDR1 is SEHNR and CDR2 is FQNEAQ (reference sequence). The CDR3 sequence is CASSLVTSSYEQYF. CDR3 sequence (DNA): TGTGCCAGCAGCTTAGTCACCTCGAGCTACGAGCAGTACTTC.

The sample holds one count of this clone. The chain has TRBV18 and TRBJ2-7; the match to TRBD2 covers 9 bases. The germline V gene encodes CDR1 KGHSH and CDR2 LQKENI. Trimming took 0 bases from V and 6 from J; bases not matched to a gene: 15. This CDR3 comprises 18 residues. Written as DNA, the CDR3 is TGTGCCAGCTCACCACCCCTGGGTGTGCGCGGGAGGGATAGCGAGCAGTACTTC. Translating gives CASSPPLGVRGRDSEQYF.